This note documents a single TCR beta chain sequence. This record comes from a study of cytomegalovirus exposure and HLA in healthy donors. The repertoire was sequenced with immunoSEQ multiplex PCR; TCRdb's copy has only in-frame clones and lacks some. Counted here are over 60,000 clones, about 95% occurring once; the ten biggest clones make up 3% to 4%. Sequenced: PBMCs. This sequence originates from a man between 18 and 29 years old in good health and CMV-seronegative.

The DNA of the CDR3 is TGTGCCAGCAGCTTATCGGAGAACCCTCCCGGGGGCTACACCTTC. Translation: CASSLSENPPGGYTF. The J gene is TRBJ1-2, the V gene TRBV7-9; D gene uncertain. Deletions cut 2 bases from V and 8 bases from J, with 18 bases between. Germline V CDR1 and CDR2: SEHNR, FQNEAQ (reference sequence). The length of the CDR3 is 15 residues.